The rows below give T cell receptor beta chains drawn from one sample of a study of metastatic and nonmetastatic thyroid tumors. TCRdb re-clonotyped the PCR reads through MiXCR. The data contain around 41,000 clones, under 4% of them seen just once; the ten biggest clones take up approximately 9.6%. The sequencing input was blood. Receptors were obtained from a female donor with papillary thyroid cancer or a benign thyroid nodule (not recorded which). Some clones in this sample may be carry-over from other donors' samples. Both conserved end residues are part of each CDR3. D genes are given only for firm matches. Part of the rows lack a size; the others show once, few, many or a class for expanded clones.

D: NA
V: TRBV6-5
size: NA
length: 16
J: TRBJ2-6
CDR3: CASSYSGCSGANVLTF
DNA: TGTGCCAGCAGTTACTCGGGGTGCTCTGGGGCCAACGTCCTGACTTTC

D: NA
V: TRBV6-1
size: few
length: 14
J: TRBJ2-7
CDR3: CASSEADFLYEQYF
DNA: TGTGCCAGCAGTGAAGCAGACTTCCTCTACGAGCAGTACTTC

D: TRBD2
V: TRBV11-2
size: many
length: 16
J: TRBJ2-7
CDR3: CASSLGDGGAEYEQYF
DNA: TGTGCCAGCAGCTTAGGAGACGGGGGGGCCGAATACGAGCAGTACTTC

D: NA
V: TRBV11-2
size: few
length: 15
J: TRBJ2-7
CDR3: CASSREREITYEQYF
DNA: TGTGCCAGCAGCCGGGAAAGGGAAATCACCTACGAGCAGTACTTC

D: TRBD1
V: TRBV6-1
size: NA
length: 14
J: TRBJ1-5
CDR3: CASSGDRARQPQHF
DNA: TGTGCCAGCAGTGGCGACAGGGCGCGACAGCCCCAGCATTTT

D: NA
V: TRBV20-1
size: many
length: 13
J: TRBJ2-7
CDR3: CSARVPGTYEQYF
DNA: TGCAGTGCTAGAGTACCGGGGACCTACGAGCAGTACTTC

D: TRBD1
V: TRBV12-5
size: few
length: 12
J: TRBJ2-7
CDR3: CAKTGGWYEQYF
DNA: TGTGCTAAAACAGGGGGCTGGTACGAGCAGTACTTC

D: NA
V: TRBV6-2/TRBV6-3
size: NA
length: 13
J: TRBJ2-3
CDR3: CASRPPALDTQYF
DNA: TGTGCCAGCAGGCCTCCCGCCCTAGATACTCAGTATTTT

D: TRBD2
V: TRBV6-1
size: many
length: 14
J: TRBJ2-7
CDR3: CASSSSGSGYEQYF
DNA: TGTGCCAGCAGTTCTAGCGGGAGTGGGTACGAGCAGTACTTC

D: NA
V: TRBV14
size: many
length: 13
J: TRBJ2-5
CDR3: CASSQVNQETQYF
DNA: TGTGCCAGCAGCCAAGTCAATCAAGAGACCCAGTACTTC

D: TRBD2
V: TRBV6-1
size: many
length: 17
J: TRBJ2-1
CDR3: CASSSLALAGAYNEQFF
DNA: TGTGCCAGCAGTTCCCTAGCACTAGCGGGAGCCTACAATGAGCAGTTCTTC

D: NA
V: TRBV4-1
size: few
length: 13
J: TRBJ2-7
CDR3: CASSQDNRPPQYF
DNA: TGCGCCAGCAGCCAAGATAATCGCCCCCCGCAGTACTTC

D: TRBD1
V: TRBV6-1
size: few
length: 15
J: TRBJ1-3
CDR3: CASSEVQGARGTIYF
DNA: TGTGCCAGCAGTGAAGTCCAGGGGGCGCGGGGCACCATATATTTT